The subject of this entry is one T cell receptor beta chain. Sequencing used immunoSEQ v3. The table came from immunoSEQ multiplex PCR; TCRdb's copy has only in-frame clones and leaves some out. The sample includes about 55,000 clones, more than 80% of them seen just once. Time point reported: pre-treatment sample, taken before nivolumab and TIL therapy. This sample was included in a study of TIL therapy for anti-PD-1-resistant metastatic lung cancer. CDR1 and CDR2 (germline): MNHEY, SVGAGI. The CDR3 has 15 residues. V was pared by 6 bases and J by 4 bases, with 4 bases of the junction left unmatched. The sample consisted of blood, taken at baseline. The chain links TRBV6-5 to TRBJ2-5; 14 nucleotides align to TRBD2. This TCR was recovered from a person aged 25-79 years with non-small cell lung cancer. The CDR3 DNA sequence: TGTGCCAGCAGGTTGACTAGCGGGGGGGCAGAGACCCAGTACTTC. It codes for CASRLTSGGAETQYF.